One sample yielded the 17 T cell receptor beta chains listed below, sequenced in a study of tissue T cells after allogeneic stem cell transplantation. Produced via immunoSEQ multiplex PCR; TCRdb's table is partial and in-frame only. The sample lists thousands of clones, 60% to 70% occurring once. Material for sequencing was blood. Receptor source: a female BALB/c mouse in good health. MHC haplotype: H2-d.

On this clone: Germline and genes here are mouse. The CDR3 end falls 1 residue outside the read, so it is completed with the germline J gene. The chain recombines TRBV13-3 with TRBJ2-5; 10 nucleotides line up with TRBD1. The V segment lost 5 bases and the J segment 5 bases; nucleotides outside the gene matches: 2. The CDR3 covers 13 residues. From germline, CDR1 is NNHDY and CDR2 SYVADS. CDR3 bases read: TGTGCCAGCAGAGGGACAGGGGCAGACACCCAGTAC. This codes for CASRGTGADTQY. The CDR3 in full is CASRGTGADTQYF. The full variable domain, with the rest looked up from reference TRBV13-3 and TRBJ2-5, is EAAVTQSPRSKVAVTGGKVTLSCHQTNNHDYMYWYRQDTGHGLRLIHYSYVADSTEKGDIPDGYKASRPSQENFSLILELASLSQTAVYFCASRGTGADTQYFGPGTRLLVL.

In regard to this clone: Gene names and germline match the mouse. The CDR3 goes on 1 residue after the read ends, and that part is filled in from the germline J gene. This rearrangement joins TRBV13-1 to TRBJ1-6; D remains ambiguous. TRBJ1-6 is treated as an ORF (open reading frame) with a function not yet certain. The germline CDR1 and CDR2 sequences are NSHNY and SYGAGN. This CDR3 contains 14 residues. Trimming took off 5 bases at V and 0 bases at J, with 6 bases between the two ends. Partial CDR3 DNA: TGTGCCAGCAGAGGGAATTCCTATAATTCGCCCCTCTAC. Translation: CASRGNSYNSPLY. From start to end, the CDR3 is CASRGNSYNSPLYF.

Worth noting for this clone: Mouse names are used for the genes. The read gets to within 1 residue of the CDR3 end, and the germline J gene fills in the rest. This chain links TRBV5 with TRBJ2-5; the match to TRBD2 covers 7 bases. Trimming cost V 2 bases and J 2 bases; bases outside gene matches: 4. The germline V gene encodes CDR1 LGHNA and CDR2 YNLKQL (reference sequence). This CDR3 is built from 15 residues. CDR3: CASSQRGGFQDTQYF. The sequenced CDR3 bases are TGTGCCAGCAGCCAACGGGGGGGGTTCCAAGACACCCAGTAC.

On this clone: Mouse gene names and germline throughout. CDR3 bases read: TGTGCCAGCGGTGATCCGGGACAGGGGTTTGCTGAGCAGTTC. Translated: CASGDPGQGFAEQF. The CDR3 in its entirety is CASGDPGQGFAEQFF. This chain uses TRBV13-2 with TRBJ2-1, with 10 bases fitting TRBD1. The read terminates 1 residue before the CDR3 end, so the remaining end is supplied by the germline J gene. The CDR3 runs 15 residues. With 1 base clipped from V and 6 bases from J, the junction kept 4 bases outside the gene matches. From germline, CDR1 is NNHNN and CDR2 SYGAGS (reference sequence).

A word on this clone: Gene names and germline refer to mouse. Sequencing ends 1 residue short of the CDR3 end; the germline J gene provides the rest. The V gene is TRBV17, the J gene TRBJ2-5; TRBD1 agrees at 7 bases. Germline CDR1 and CDR2: MNHDT and YYDKIL. V lost 1 base to trimming and J lost 2 bases; unmatched junction nucleotides: 3. This CDR3 region has 15 residues. Incomplete CDR3 DNA: TGTGCTAGCAGTAGAGGGACAGGAGGCCAAGACACCCAGTAC. Translation: CASSRGTGGQDTQY. The full CDR3 sequence reads CASSRGTGGQDTQYF. The full variable domain, in which reference TRBV17 and TRBJ2-5 provide the parts outside the CDR3, is DTTVKQNPRYKLARVGKPVNLICSQTMNHDTMYWYQKKPNQAPKLLLFYYDKILNREADTFEKFQSSRPNNSFCSLYIGSAGLEYSAMYLCASSRGTGGQDTQYFGPGTRLLVL.

This clone was observed a few times. The listed genes are named as in mouse. CDR3 amino acids: CASSLTGSGNTLYF. The DNA read from the CDR3 is TGTGCCAGCAGCTTAACAGGGTCTGGAAATACGCTCTAT. The rearrangement uses TRBV4 and TRBJ1-3; possibly TRBD1 for D (6 bases). The missing CDR3 end, 1 residue past where the read stops, is filled in from the germline J gene. Trimming stripped 4 bases from V and 1 base from J, with 8 bases between. CDR1 LGHDT and CDR2 YNNKQL come from the germline V gene (reference sequence). The CDR3 spans 14 residues.

This clone was counted between two and nine times. Genes here carry mouse names. The CDR3 end lies 1 residue beyond the end of the read and is filled in from the germline J gene. The rearrangement joins TRBV13-3 to TRBJ2-7; the D gene is possibly TRBD1 (5 bases). This CDR3 has 14 residues. The V and J ends lost 1 base and 0 bases respectively, with 8 bases between them. CDR1 is NNHDY, CDR2 SYVADS, per germline. The part of the CDR3 DNA that was read is TGTGCCAGCAGTGATATCAGGGACTCCTATGAACAGTAC. Protein sequence: CASSDIRDSYEQY. In full, the CDR3 is CASSDIRDSYEQYF.

As regards this clone: Gene names are mouse gene names. Sequencing ends 1 residue short of the CDR3 end; the germline J gene provides the rest. The rearrangement links TRBV13-3 to TRBJ1-1, with no clear D. Trimming stripped 0 bases from V and 1 base from J, with 4 bases between. CDR1 and CDR2 from the germline V gene are NNHDY and SYVADS. The CDR3 consists of 13 residues. Incomplete CDR3 DNA: TGTGCCAGCAGTGATGACAGGAACACAGAAGTCTTC. As protein: CASSDDRNTEVF. The whole CDR3 protein is CASSDDRNTEVFF.

On this clone itself: Gene names and germline match the mouse. The read gets to within 1 residue of the CDR3 end, and the germline J gene fills in the rest. The V call is TRBV13-2, the J call TRBJ2-2, with D possibly TRBD1 on 6 matching bases. The length of the CDR3 is 15 residues. The germline V gene encodes CDR1 NNHNN and CDR2 SYGAGS (reference sequence). V shed 2 bases and J shed 4 bases, with 12 bases lying between them. CDR3 bases read: TGTGCCAGCGGTGACGCCGGGACATTCACCGGGCAGCTCTAC. Protein sequence: CASGDAGTFTGQLY. The complete CDR3 reads CASGDAGTFTGQLYF.

Comments on this clone: The listed genes are named as in mouse. The CDR3 end is not reached by the read, which stops 1 residue before it; the germline J gene fills it in. The gene calls are TRBV29 and TRBJ1-4; the match to TRBD1 covers 10 bases. Looked up from germline, CDR1 is MSHET and CDR2 is SYDVDS. This CDR3 has 14 amino acids. Trimming cost V 5 bases and J 6 bases; bases outside gene matches: 3. CDR3 protein: CASSRQGADERLFF. Partial CDR3 DNA: TGTGCTAGCAGTCGACAGGGGGCAGACGAAAGATTATTT.

To note about this clone: Gene and germline names: mouse. With the read ending 1 residue before the CDR3 end, the germline J gene is used to fill in that end. J is TRBJ2-5 and V is TRBV31; 9 bases map to TRBD1. The germline gives CDR1 GKSSPN, CDR2 SITVG. Trimming at V came to 3 bases and at J to 8 bases, leaving 6 bases not matched to a gene. The CDR3 has 13 residues. The CDR3 bases that were read are TGTGCCTGGAGACAGGGGGCCTCACCCACCCAGTAC. It translates to CAWRQGASPTQY. The whole CDR3 is CAWRQGASPTQYF.

This clone is a singleton in its sample. The gene names here belong to mouse. With the read ending 1 residue before the CDR3 end, the germline J gene is used to fill in that end. The chain recombines TRBV13-3 with TRBJ1-4; possibly TRBD1 for D (6 bases). V lost 4 bases to trimming and J lost 4 bases, with 11 bases between them. The CDR3 covers 14 residues. The germline V gene encodes CDR1 NNHDY and CDR2 SYVADS. Here the CDR3 reads CASSSGEINERLFF. The covered CDR3 bases are TGTGCCAGCAGTTCAGGGGAAATCAACGAAAGATTATTT.

This clone came up a few times. Germline and genes: mouse. The CDR3 end falls 1 residue outside the read, so it is completed with the germline J gene. The chain carries TRBV1 and TRBJ2-7, with 7 bases matching TRBD1. Germline CDR1 reads NSQYPW; CDR2 reads LRSPGD (reference sequence). Unmatched junction bases numbered 0, after V lost 0 bases and J lost 4 bases. This CDR3 spans 13 amino acids. The CDR3 region is CTCSAEQGYEQYF. CDR3 bases read: TGCACCTGCAGTGCAGAACAGGGGTATGAACAGTAC. Variable domain in full (rest from reference TRBV1 and TRBJ2-7): VTLLEQNPRWRLVPRGQAVNLRCILKNSQYPWMSWYQQDLQKQLQWLFTLRSPGDKEVKSLPGADYLATRVTDTELRLQVANMSQGRTLYCTCSAEQGYEQYFGPGTRLTVL.

Points on this clone: Gene names are the mouse ones. With the read ending 1 residue before the CDR3 end, the germline J gene is used to fill in that end. This chain links TRBV31 with TRBJ2-3; a weak D match, TRBD1 (5 bases). This CDR3 region has 14 residues. Per germline, CDR1 GKSSPN and CDR2 SITVG. Trimming cost V 3 bases and J 3 bases, with 13 bases left between them. The CDR3 is CAWSPVQEAETLYF. CDR3 DNA, as far as it was read: TGTGCCTGGAGCCCCGTACAGGAGGCAGAAACGCTGTAT.

Concerning this clone: Mouse names are used for the genes. The CDR3 goes on 1 residue after the read ends, and that part is filled in from the germline J gene. The V call is TRBV5, the J call TRBJ2-7; 7 bases fit TRBD2. The length of the CDR3 is 14 residues. Germline CDR1 is LGHNA and CDR2 is YNLKQL (reference sequence). Trimming removed 0 bases from V and 4 bases from J; junction bases left unmatched: 3. The CDR3 sequence is CASSQDWGVYEQYF. Partial CDR3 DNA: TGTGCCAGCAGCCAAGATTGGGGGGTTTATGAACAGTAC.

Note on this clone: The gene names here belong to mouse. The CDR3 end lies 1 residue beyond the end of the read and is filled in from the germline J gene. V and J are TRBV13-2 and TRBJ2-5; the D gene is possibly TRBD2 (6 bases). With 1 base removed from V and 1 base from J, the gap between germline ends came to 13 bases. Germline CDR1 and CDR2: NNHNN and SYGAGS (reference sequence). This CDR3 region has 16 residues. The CDR3 bases that were read are TGTGCCAGCGGTGATCTGGGGTCACCATACCAAGACACCCAGTAC. This sequence encodes CASGDLGSPYQDTQY. The complete CDR3 sequence is CASGDLGSPYQDTQYF.

This clone was detected only a few times. The gene names here belong to mouse. The read is 1 residue too short to cover the CDR3 end, so that end is filled in from the germline J gene. The V gene is TRBV4, the J gene TRBJ2-2; TRBD1 is a possible D gene (6 bases). The CDR3 loop spans 14 amino acids. The V end lost 4 bases, the J end lost 2 bases, and 8 bases lay between the germline ends. CDR1 is LGHDT, CDR2 YNNKQL, per germline (reference sequence). CDR3 protein: CASSLGHNTGQLYF. CDR3 bases read: TGTGCCAGCAGCTTGGGACATAACACCGGGCAGCTCTAC.